This T cell receptor beta chain is from a study of CXCR3-negative and CXCR3-positive naive CD8 T cells. Study outcomes and limitations: The TRBV-TRBJ usage of naive CXCR3-negative and CXCR3-positive cells was similar, but that of memory cells differed. Hydrophobicity of TRB CDR3s was greater in CXCR3-positive naive cells than in CXCR3-negative naive cells. Both of the naive subsets showed about the same high diversity, but memory CD8+ cells had much less.

A note on this clonotype: The antigen remains undetermined.

This CDR3 has 15 residues. Germline CDR1 DFQATT, CDR2 SNEGSKA (reference sequence). The libraries of TRB cDNA were constructed through 5' RACE using UMI labels. One entry per CDR3 protein, without DNA, is what TCRdb gives after re-calling the 5' RACE reads. The record lists 5,700 or so distinct CDR3 sequences, of which the ten most abundant hold 1.5% to 2%. Sequenced input: naive CXCR3+ CD8+ T cells from blood. The subset is: CD45RO-CCR7+CD27+CD95- naive CD8+ T cells expressing CXCR3 (TNR3+). The chain links TRBV20-1 to TRBJ2-7; the TRBD1 assignment by TCRdb is unverifiable without DNA. This receptor was obtained from a human donor in good health. Some clones in this sample may be carry-over from other donors' samples. CDR3 in amino acids: CSARTTGGRGYEQYF.